The rows below give T cell receptor beta chains drawn from one sample of a study of patients and donors after allogeneic stem cell transplantation. TCRdb itself ran the RT-PCR reads through MiXCR, one entry per CDR3 protein. The profile shows about a million distinct CDR3 sequences, roughly 17% of them singletons. Sequencing was done on a sample of blood, either unsorted or a sorted T cell fraction (not recorded which). All receptors come from a human donor who was either an allogeneic HSCT recipient or a stem cell or donor lymphocyte infusion donor (not recorded which). It is not recorded whose cells these are; they may come from a transplant donor. The CDR3 runs from the conserved cysteine through the conserved F or W. The D gene is left open where the match is weak. Not every row has a clone size; where given, it reads once, few, many or a size class.

clone size: -; V gene: TRBV9; D gene: TRBD1; J gene: TRBJ2-7; CDR3 DNA: TGTGCCAGCAGCGCAGACAGGGGCTTCTCCTACGAGCAGTACTTC; CDR3 protein: CASSADRGFSYEQYF
clone size: -; V gene: TRBV5-6; D gene: -; J gene: TRBJ2-1; CDR3 DNA: TGTGCCAGCAGCTTGCTCGGGACGGATTACAATGAGCAGTTCTTC; CDR3 protein: CASSLLGTDYNEQFF
clone size: -; V gene: TRBV7-9; D gene: TRBD1; J gene: TRBJ2-3; CDR3 DNA: TGTGCCAGCAGCTACTGGGCGGACAGGGGCACAGATACGCAGTATTTT; CDR3 protein: CASSYWADRGTDTQYF
clone size: -; V gene: TRBV10-2; D gene: -; J gene: TRBJ2-3; CDR3 DNA: TGCGCCAGTGTGGGGACACCTGCCACAGATACGCAGTATTTT; CDR3 protein: CASVGTPATDTQYF
clone size: -; V gene: TRBV6-5; D gene: -; J gene: TRBJ2-5; CDR3 DNA: TGTGCCAGCAGTTACGGGGGGCGCGGAGAGACCCAGTACTTC; CDR3 protein: CASSYGGRGETQYF
clone size: -; V gene: TRBV3-1; D gene: -; J gene: TRBJ1-2; CDR3 DNA: TGTGCCAGCAGCCAAGATCAGGGATATAGGACAGTTTCGACCTATGGCTACACCTTC; CDR3 protein: CASSQDQGYRTVSTYGYTF
clone size: -; V gene: TRBV12-3/TRBV12-4; D gene: -; J gene: TRBJ1-2; CDR3 DNA: TGTGCCAGCAGTTTTGGTCGGGGGGAGTTAGGTGGCTACACCTTC; CDR3 protein: CASSFGRGELGGYTF
clone size: -; V gene: TRBV20-1; D gene: -; J gene: TRBJ1-1; CDR3 DNA: TGCAGTGCTACCGACAGCCAGAACACTGAAGCTTTCTTT; CDR3 protein: CSATDSQNTEAFF
clone size: -; V gene: TRBV10-3; D gene: -; J gene: TRBJ1-5; CDR3 DNA: TGTGCCATCACGGGGGATATCCGTCAGCCCCAGCATTTT; CDR3 protein: CAITGDIRQPQHF
clone size: many; V gene: TRBV28; D gene: TRBD1; J gene: TRBJ1-5; CDR3 DNA: TGTGCCAGCAGTCCGGGACAGGGAGACGATCAGCCCCAGCATTTT; CDR3 protein: CASSPGQGDDQPQHF
clone size: few; V gene: TRBV9; D gene: TRBD1; J gene: TRBJ2-2; CDR3 DNA: TGTGCCAGCAGCGTAGTTCTGACAGGGAAGACCGGGGAGCTGTTTTTT; CDR3 protein: CASSVVLTGKTGELFF
clone size: -; V gene: TRBV9; D gene: -; J gene: TRBJ2-3; CDR3 DNA: TGTGCCAGCTCAGGGGTAGCGGCTCGGGATACGCAGTATTTT; CDR3 protein: CASSGVAARDTQYF
clone size: many; V gene: TRBV12-3/TRBV12-4; D gene: -; J gene: TRBJ2-5; CDR3 DNA: TGTGCCAGCAGTTTAGTTGGACAAGAAGAGACCCAGTACTTC; CDR3 protein: CASSLVGQEETQYF
clone size: few; V gene: TRBV10-3; D gene: -; J gene: TRBJ1-1; CDR3 DNA: TGTGCCATCAGTGAGTCTAGGGGCGCGGTGACTGAAGCTTTCTTT; CDR3 protein: CAISESRGAVTEAFF
clone size: -; V gene: TRBV27; D gene: TRBD2; J gene: TRBJ2-1; CDR3 DNA: TGTGCCAGCAGTTCAGGGGGACTAGCGGGAGAGTACAATGAGCAGTTCTTC; CDR3 protein: CASSSGGLAGEYNEQFF
clone size: -; V gene: TRBV4-1; D gene: TRBD1; J gene: TRBJ1-2; CDR3 DNA: TGCGCCAGCAGCCAGCTACCGGGACAGGGGAGTGATGGCTACACCTTC; CDR3 protein: CASSQLPGQGSDGYTF